This entry describes one TCR beta chain. The antigen is unknown. This entry belongs to a study of T cells expressing NK-cell markers. For the study at large: Sorted CD3+CD56+NKG2C+, CD3+CD56+NKG2C- and CD3+CD56-NKG2C+ T cells provided the TCR beta repertoires. Eight donors were sequenced, of whom seven were HCMV-seropositive, while the remaining one was HCMV-seronegative. Whole-study findings and limits: The CD3+CD56-NKG2C+ fraction of several donors was also led by these clonotypes.

CDR3 size: 16 residues. The germline V gene has CDR1 SGHRS and CDR2 YFSETQ. TCRdb reprocessed the 5' RACE reads and reports one entry per CDR3 protein, with no DNA. Its clone listing holds 400,000 or so distinct CDR3 sequences. The sequence derives from a woman in her forties or fifties in good health. The V call is TRBV5-1, the J call TRBJ2-2; TCRdb's D call of TRBD1 is untestable without DNA. Sequenced: blood T cells: a sorted CD56 or NKG2C T cell subset, CD4+ or CD8+ T cells, or bulk PBMC T cells (not recorded which). CDR3 region: CASSYQGGAGTGELFF.